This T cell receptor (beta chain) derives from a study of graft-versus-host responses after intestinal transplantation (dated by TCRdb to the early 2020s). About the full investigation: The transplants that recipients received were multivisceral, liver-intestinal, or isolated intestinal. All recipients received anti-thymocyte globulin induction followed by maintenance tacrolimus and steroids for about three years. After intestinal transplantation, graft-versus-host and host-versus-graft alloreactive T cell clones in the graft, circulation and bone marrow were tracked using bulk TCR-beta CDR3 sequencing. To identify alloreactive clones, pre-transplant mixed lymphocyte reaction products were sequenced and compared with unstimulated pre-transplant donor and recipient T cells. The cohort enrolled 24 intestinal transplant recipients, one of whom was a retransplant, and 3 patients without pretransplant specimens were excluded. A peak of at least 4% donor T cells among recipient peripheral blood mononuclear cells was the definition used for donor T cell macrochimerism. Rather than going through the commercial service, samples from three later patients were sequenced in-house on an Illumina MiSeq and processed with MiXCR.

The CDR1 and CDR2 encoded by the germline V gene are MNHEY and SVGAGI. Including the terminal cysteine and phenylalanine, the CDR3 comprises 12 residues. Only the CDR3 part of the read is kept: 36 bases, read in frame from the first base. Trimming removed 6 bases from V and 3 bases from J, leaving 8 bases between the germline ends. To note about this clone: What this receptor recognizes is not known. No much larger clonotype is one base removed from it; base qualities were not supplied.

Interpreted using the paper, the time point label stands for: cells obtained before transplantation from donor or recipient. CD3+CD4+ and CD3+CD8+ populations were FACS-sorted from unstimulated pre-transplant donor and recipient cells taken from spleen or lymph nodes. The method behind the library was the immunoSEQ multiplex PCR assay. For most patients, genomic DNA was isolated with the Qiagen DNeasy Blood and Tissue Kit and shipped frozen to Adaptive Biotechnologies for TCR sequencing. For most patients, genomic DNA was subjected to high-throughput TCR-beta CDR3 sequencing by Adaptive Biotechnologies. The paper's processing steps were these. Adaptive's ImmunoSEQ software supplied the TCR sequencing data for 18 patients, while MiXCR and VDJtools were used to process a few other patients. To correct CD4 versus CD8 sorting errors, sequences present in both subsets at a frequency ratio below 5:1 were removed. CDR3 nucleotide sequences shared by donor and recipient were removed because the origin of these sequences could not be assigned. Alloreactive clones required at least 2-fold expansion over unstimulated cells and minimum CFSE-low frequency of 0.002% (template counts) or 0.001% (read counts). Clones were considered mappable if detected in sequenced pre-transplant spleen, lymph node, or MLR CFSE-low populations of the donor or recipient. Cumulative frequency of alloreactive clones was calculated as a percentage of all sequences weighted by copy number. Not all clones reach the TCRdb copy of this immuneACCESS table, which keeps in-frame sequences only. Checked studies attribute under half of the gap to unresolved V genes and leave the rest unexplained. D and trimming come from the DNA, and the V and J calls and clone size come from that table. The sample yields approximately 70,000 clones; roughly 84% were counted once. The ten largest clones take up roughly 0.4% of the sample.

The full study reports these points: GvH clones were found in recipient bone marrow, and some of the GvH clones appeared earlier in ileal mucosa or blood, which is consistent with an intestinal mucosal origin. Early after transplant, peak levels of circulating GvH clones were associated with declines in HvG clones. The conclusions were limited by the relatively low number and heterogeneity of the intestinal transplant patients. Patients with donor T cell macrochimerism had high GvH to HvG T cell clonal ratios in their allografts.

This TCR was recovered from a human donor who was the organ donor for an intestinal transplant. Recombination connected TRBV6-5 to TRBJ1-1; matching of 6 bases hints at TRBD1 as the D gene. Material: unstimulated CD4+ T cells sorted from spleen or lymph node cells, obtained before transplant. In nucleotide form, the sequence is TGTGCCAGCAGCAAGGGGGACACTGAAGCTTTCTTT. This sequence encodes CASSKGDTEAFF.